This T cell receptor (beta chain) is drawn from a study of cytomegalovirus exposure and HLA in healthy donors. At the level of the study: Membership in the Caucasian-associated ancestry cluster was found for around 85% of 350 to 450 genotyped donors.

Comment on this clone: Its antigen is unknown.

This CDR3 is 13 amino acids long. The V gene's germline CDR1 is SGHNT and CDR2 YYREEE (reference sequence). Trimming cost V 0 bases and J 5 bases, with 6 bases left between them. Broader study findings: Later on, analysis showed that most CMV-associated TCR beta chains appeared to be HLA-restricted. A prior analysis recorded that most TCR beta V segments were productive about 87% or about 30% of the time. Listed as cytomegalovirus-associated were 150 or so TCR beta chains.

PCR was performed using 60 Vbeta and 13 Jbeta primers. Sequencing used immunoSEQ multiplex PCR; TCRdb keeps in-frame clones, though not all of them. The data show tens of thousands of clones, more than 65% seen once. The TCR originated in a man aged 55 to 70 in good health and CMV-seronegative. What was sequenced was PBMCs. V is TRBV5-4 and J is TRBJ1-5; no reliable D call. Here the CDR3 reads CASSLDGDQPQHF. DNA of the CDR3: TGTGCCAGCAGCTTGGACGGGGATCAGCCCCAGCATTTT. Full variable domain (outside the CDR3, taken from reference TRBV5-4 and TRBJ1-5): ETGVTQSPTHLIKTRGQQVTLRCSSQSGHNTVSWYQQALGQGPQFIFQYYREEENGRGNFPPRFSGLQFPNYSSELNVNALELDDSALYLCASSLDGDQPQHFGDGTRLSIL.